This entry concerns a single T cell receptor (beta chain). This entry is derived from a study of T cell responses to AZD1222 COVID-19 vaccine. Only in-frame clones appear in the TCRdb table, and some are missing; sequencing was by immunoSEQ multiplex PCR. The table shows about 120,000 clones, with roughly 89% occurring only once. CDR1 is LGHNA, CDR2 YNFKEQ, per germline. V lost 4 bases and J lost 1; bases outside the gene matches: 2. The CDR3 consists of 15 residues. The chain has TRBV4-2 and TRBJ2-1; TRBD2 aligns across 9 bases. The TCR was taken from an adult in good health. The source material was peripheral blood, sampled on day 0 of AZD1222 vaccination. The CDR3 region has the DNA TGTGCCAGCAGCCGACTAGCGGATTCCTACAATGAGCAGTTCTTC. Amino acids: CASSRLADSYNEQFF.